The rows below give T cell receptor beta chains drawn from one sample of a study of cytomegalovirus exposure and HLA in healthy donors. TCRdb keeps only in-frame clones here, not all; method: immunoSEQ multiplex PCR. The sample carries 50,000 to 65,000 clones, less than 75% recorded once. Sequencing was done on a sample of PBMCs. These receptors originate from a woman aged 45-60 years in good health and CMV-seropositive. The CDR3 runs from the conserved cysteine through the conserved F or W. A D gene is named only where the DNA matches it firmly. Not every row has a clone size; where given, it reads once, few, many or a size class.

>TRBJ2-1|TRBD2|TRBV27|once
CASSIIAGGLPNEQFF
TGTGCCAGCAGTATTATAGCGGGAGGCCTACCGAATGAGCAGTTCTTC
>TRBJ2-3|.|TRBV4-3|few
CASSPRPYTDTQYF
TGCGCCAGCAGCCCTAGACCATACACAGATACGCAGTATTTT
>TRBJ1-3|.|TRBV9|few
CASSVDSLTREFFQSSGNTIYF
TGTGCCAGCAGCGTAGACTCCCTGACACGGGAGTTTTTTCAAAGCTCTGGAAACACCATATATTTT
>TRBJ2-3|.|TRBV11-2|.
CASSSLEPTDTQYF
TGTGCCAGCAGCTCACTAGAACCCACAGATACGCAGTATTTT
>TRBJ2-7|TRBD1|TRBV19|once
CATRGGTGFSYEQYF
TGTGCCACACGCGGAGGGACAGGTTTCTCCTACGAGCAGTACTTC
>TRBJ2-1|TRBD1|TRBV7-9|few
CASNPPDRGHNEQFF
TGTGCCAGCAATCCCCCGGACAGGGGCCACAATGAGCAGTTCTTC
>TRBJ1-2|.|TRBV27|.
CASSLSNSYYGYTF
TGTGCCAGCAGTTTATCGAACAGTTACTATGGCTACACCTTC
>TRBJ1-1|.|TRBV28|.
CASSDMRNTEAFF
TGTGCCAGCAGTGACATGAGGAACACTGAAGCTTTCTTT
>TRBJ2-3|TRBD1|TRBV18|few
CASSPLNLGQGISDTQYF
TGTGCCAGCTCACCATTAAACCTAGGACAGGGAATATCAGATACGCAGTATTTT
>TRBJ2-2|.|TRBV4-2|.
CASSQYLSTGELFF
TGTGCCAGCAGCCAATACCTCAGCACCGGGGAGCTGTTTTTT
>TRBJ1-5|.|TRBV15|.
CATSRQGFSNQPQHF
TGTGCCACCAGCAGACAGGGTTTTAGCAATCAGCCCCAGCATTTT
>TRBJ1-1|TRBD1|TRBV7-9|.
CASSPRQGPGTEAFF
TGTGCCAGCAGCCCCAGACAGGGGCCGGGCACTGAAGCTTTCTTT
>TRBJ2-3|.|TRBV28|.
CASSLWGPGSRDTQYF
TGTGCCAGCAGTTTATGGGGCCCCGGGAGTAGAGATACGCAGTATTTT
>TRBJ2-2|TRBD2|TRBV6-6|.
CAAGTRQSLNTGELFF
TGTGCCGCCGGGACTAGACAATCCCTGAACACCGGGGAGCTGTTTTTT
>TRBJ2-1|.|TRBV29-1|.
CSVNLWEVSSYNEQFF
TGCAGCGTTAATTTGTGGGAGGTGAGCTCCTACAATGAGCAGTTCTTC
>TRBJ2-7|TRBD2|TRBV28|.
CASSRTSGGDYEQYF
TGTGCCAGCAGTCGGACTAGCGGGGGGGATTACGAGCAGTACTTC
>TRBJ2-1|TRBD2|TRBV13|.
CASSPTSERYNEQFF
TGTGCCAGCAGCCCAACTAGCGAGCGTTACAATGAGCAGTTCTTC
>TRBJ1-2|TRBD1|TRBV6-5|few
CASTRGTGGDYGYTF
TGTGCCAGCACCCGGGGGACAGGGGGAGACTATGGCTACACCTTC
>TRBJ2-2|.|TRBV4-1|.
CASSWGAGELFF
TGCGCCAGCAGCTGGGGGGCCGGGGAGCTGTTTTTT
>TRBJ2-3|TRBD2|TRBV4-3|.
CASSQAASGGGTDTQYF
TGCGCCAGCAGCCAAGCAGCTAGCGGGGGGGGCACAGATACGCAGTATTTT
>TRBJ2-1|TRBD2|TRBV6-6|once
CASSYRLADSYNEQFF
TGTGCCAGCAGTTACCGACTAGCGGACTCCTACAATGAGCAGTTCTTC